This note documents a single T cell receptor beta chain sequence. The source of the sample is a study of blood T cell repertoires in COVID-19. Turning to the study itself: Some COVID-19 samples were acute and others convalescent; all came from the United States, Italy and Spain. The cDNA or gDNA used as material had been derived from T cells, B-cell-depleted T cells, or PBMCs.

The protocol was immunoSEQ multiplex PCR, while the TCRdb copy is restricted to in-frame clones and leaves out a portion. The data contain about 88,000 clones, 70% to 90% of them seen just once; the ten biggest clones take up approximately 20%. Losses at the gene ends were 4 bases for V and 6 bases for J; bases not matched to a gene: 12. Germline lookup yields CDR1 MNHNS and CDR2 SASEGT. The length of the CDR3 is 16 residues. The chain employs TRBV6-1 and TRBJ2-1; 7 bases match TRBD2. This sequence was found in a woman aged 55-75 years with COVID-19, enrolled during active disease. The sample comprised peripheral blood. In nucleotides, the CDR3 is TGTGCCAGCAGTGTAGATTCAGCGGGGCGGATCAATGAGCAGTTCTTC. It yields the protein CASSVDSAGRINEQFF.